A single sample is the source of the 5 T cell receptor beta chains below, sequenced in a study of cytomegalovirus exposure and HLA in healthy donors. The assay was immunoSEQ multiplex PCR, and TCRdb's table has in-frame clones only and misses some. The data hold hundreds of thousands of clones, with approximately 87% observed a single time. The sample consisted of PBMCs. All receptors derive from a young man in good health and CMV-seronegative.

The CDR3 DNA sequence: TGTGCCAGCAGCCGTTTACTCCTACCGGGCTATGGCTACACCTTC. Its translation: CASSRLLLPGYGYTF. The J gene is TRBJ1-2, the V gene TRBV14; D gene unclear. V shed 4 bases and J shed 4 bases, with 16 bases lying between them. This CDR3 has 15 residues. CDR1 and CDR2 from the germline V gene are SGHDN and FVKESK.

V is TRBV19 and J is TRBJ1-2; 7 bases align to TRBD1. The CDR3 has 13 residues. V gave up 4 bases and J gave up 2 bases; unmatched junction bases: 1. Germline V gives CDR1 LNHDA, CDR2 SQIVND (reference sequence). This CDR3 is CASSRDRNYGYTF. CDR3 sequence (DNA): TGTGCCAGTAGTAGGGACAGAAACTATGGCTACACCTTC.

The chain employs TRBV21-1 and TRBJ2-3; the D call in the table, TRBD2, was not verified against the DNA. TRBV21-1 is a pseudogene. The CDR3 length is 18 residues. This CDR3 is CASSKASGSLAGADTQYF. CDR3 coding DNA: TGTGCCAGCAGCAAAGCGAGCGGGAGTCTAGCGGGGGCAGATACGCAGTATTTT.

This clone was detected only once. The rearrangement uses TRBV9 and TRBJ1-2; D is uncertain. Germline lookup yields CDR1 SGDLS and CDR2 YYNGEE. With 0 bases removed from V and 4 bases from J, the gap between germline ends came to 16 bases. The CDR3 totals 16 residues. CDR3 coding DNA: TGTGCCAGCAGCGTAGAACTGGCAGACACCTCCTATGGCTACACCTTC. It codes for CASSVELADTSYGYTF.

This clone appeared a single time. This sequence joins TRBV5-1 and TRBJ1-2; TRBD1 aligns across 7 bases. The CDR3 runs to 14 residues. V dropped 2 bases and J dropped 4; count of bases not matched to a gene: 5. Germline CDR1 and CDR2: SGHRS and YFSETQ. This chain's CDR3 is CASSLEGAGYGYTF. The CDR3 region has the DNA TGCGCCAGCAGCTTAGAGGGGGCGGGCTATGGCTACACCTTC.